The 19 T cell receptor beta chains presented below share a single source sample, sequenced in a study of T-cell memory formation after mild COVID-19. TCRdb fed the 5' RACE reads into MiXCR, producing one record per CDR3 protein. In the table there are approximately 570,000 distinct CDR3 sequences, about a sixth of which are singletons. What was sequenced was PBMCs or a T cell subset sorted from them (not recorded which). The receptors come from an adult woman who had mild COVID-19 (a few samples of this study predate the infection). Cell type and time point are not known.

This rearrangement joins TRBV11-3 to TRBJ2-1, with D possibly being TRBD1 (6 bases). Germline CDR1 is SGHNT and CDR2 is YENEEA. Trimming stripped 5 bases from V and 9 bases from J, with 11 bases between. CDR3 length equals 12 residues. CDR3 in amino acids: CASSPGQIEQFF. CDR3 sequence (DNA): TGTGCCAGCAGCCCCGGACAGATTGAGCAGTTCTTC.

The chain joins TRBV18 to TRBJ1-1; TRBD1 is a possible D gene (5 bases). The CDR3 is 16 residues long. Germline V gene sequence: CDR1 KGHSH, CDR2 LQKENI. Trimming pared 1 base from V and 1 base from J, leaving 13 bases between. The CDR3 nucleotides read TGTGCCAGCTCACCACAGCACAGGAATCAGAACACTGAAGCTTTCTTT. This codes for CASSPQHRNQNTEAFF. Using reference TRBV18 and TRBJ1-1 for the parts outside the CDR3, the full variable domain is NAGVMQNPRHLVRRRGQEARLRCSPMKGHSHVYWYRQLPEEGLKFMVYLQKENIIDESGMPKERFSAEFPKEGPSILRIQQVVRGDSAAYFCASSPQHRNQNTEAFFGQGTRLTVV.

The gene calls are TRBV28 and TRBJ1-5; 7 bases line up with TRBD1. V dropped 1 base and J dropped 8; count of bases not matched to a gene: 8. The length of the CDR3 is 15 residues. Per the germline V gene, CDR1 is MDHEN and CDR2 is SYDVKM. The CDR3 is CASSLYRGVGEPQHF. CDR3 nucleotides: TGTGCCAGCAGTTTATACAGGGGAGTCGGGGAGCCCCAGCATTTT.

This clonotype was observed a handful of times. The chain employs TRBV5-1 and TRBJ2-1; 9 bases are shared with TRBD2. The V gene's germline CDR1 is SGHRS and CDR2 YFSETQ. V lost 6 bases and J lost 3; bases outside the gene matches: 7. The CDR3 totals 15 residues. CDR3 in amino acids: CASTGLASFYNEQFF. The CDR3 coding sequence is TGCGCCAGCACCGGACTAGCGTCCTTCTACAATGAGCAGTTCTTC.

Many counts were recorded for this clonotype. The CDR3 DNA is TGCGCCAGCAGCTTTTCTTCAGATACGCAGTATTTT. This encodes CASSFSSDTQYF. This chain links TRBV5-1 with TRBJ2-3; unclear D gene. Per germline, CDR1 SGHRS and CDR2 YFSETQ. The CDR3 consists of 12 residues. The germline V and J ends were trimmed by 2 bases and 4 bases, with 5 bases remaining between them.

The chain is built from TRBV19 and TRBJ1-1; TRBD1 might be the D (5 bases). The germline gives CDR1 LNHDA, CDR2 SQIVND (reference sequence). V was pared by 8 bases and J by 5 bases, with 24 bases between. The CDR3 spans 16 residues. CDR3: CASLNEGLLGRTEAFF. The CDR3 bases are TGTGCCAGTTTGAATGAGGGACTCCTGGGGAGGACTGAAGCTTTCTTT.

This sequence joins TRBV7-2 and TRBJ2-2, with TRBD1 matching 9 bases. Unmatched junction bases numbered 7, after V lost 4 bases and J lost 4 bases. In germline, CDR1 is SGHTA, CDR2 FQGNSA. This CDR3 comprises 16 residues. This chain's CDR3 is CASSSTGDRVTGELFF. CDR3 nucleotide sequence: TGTGCCAGCAGCTCGACTGGGGACAGGGTCACCGGGGAGCTGTTTTTT.

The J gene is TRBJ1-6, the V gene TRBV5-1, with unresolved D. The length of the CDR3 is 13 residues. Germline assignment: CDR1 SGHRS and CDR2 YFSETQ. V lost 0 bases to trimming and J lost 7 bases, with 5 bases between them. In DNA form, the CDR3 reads TGCGCCAGCAGCTTGGCCGAAAATTCACCCCTCCACTTT. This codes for CASSLAENSPLHF. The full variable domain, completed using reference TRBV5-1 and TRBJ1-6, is KAGVTQTPRYLIKTRGQQVTLSCSPISGHRSVSWYQQTPGQGLQFLFEYFSETQRNKGNFPGRFSGRQFSNSRSEMNVSTLELGDSALYLCASSLAENSPLHFGNGTRLTVT.

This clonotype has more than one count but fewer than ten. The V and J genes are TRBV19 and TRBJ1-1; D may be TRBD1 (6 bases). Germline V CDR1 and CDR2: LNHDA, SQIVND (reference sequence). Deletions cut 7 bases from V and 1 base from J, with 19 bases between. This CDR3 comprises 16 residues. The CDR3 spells CASTPGRDMANTEAFF. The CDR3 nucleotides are TGTGCCAGTACACCCGGGCGGGACATGGCGAACACTGAAGCTTTCTTT.

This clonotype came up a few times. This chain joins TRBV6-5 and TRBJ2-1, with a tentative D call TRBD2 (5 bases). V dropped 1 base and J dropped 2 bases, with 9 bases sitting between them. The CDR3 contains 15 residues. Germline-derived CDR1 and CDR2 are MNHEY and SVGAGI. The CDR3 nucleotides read TGTGCCAGCAGTTACTTCGTGGGAGCCTACAATGAGCAGTTCTTC. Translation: CASSYFVGAYNEQFF.

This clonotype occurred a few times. CDR3 DNA: TGTGCCAGCAGCCCTACCGAACAGGGGAGTCTCTACGAGCAGTACTTC. Translated, it gives CASSPTEQGSLYEQYF. The rearrangement uses TRBV7-2 and TRBJ2-7; the match to TRBD1 covers 7 bases. CDR1 is SGHTA and CDR2 is FQGNSA in the germline V gene. This CDR3 spans 16 amino acids. V dropped 5 bases and J dropped 3; count of bases not matched to a gene: 13. Based on the CDR3 plus reference TRBV7-2 and TRBJ2-7, the full variable domain is GAGVSQSPSNKVTEKGKDVELRCDPISGHTALYWYRQSLGQGLEFLIYFQGNSAPDKSGLPSDRFSAERTGGSVSTLTIQRTQQEDSAVYLCASSPTEQGSLYEQYFGPGTRLTVT.

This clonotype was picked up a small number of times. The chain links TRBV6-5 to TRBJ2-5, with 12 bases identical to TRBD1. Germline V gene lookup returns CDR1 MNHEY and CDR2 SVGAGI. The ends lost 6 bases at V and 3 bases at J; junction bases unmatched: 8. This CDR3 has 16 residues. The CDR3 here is CASRTTGTGGEETQYF. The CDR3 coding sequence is TGTGCCAGCAGGACGACTGGGACAGGGGGCGAAGAGACCCAGTACTTC.

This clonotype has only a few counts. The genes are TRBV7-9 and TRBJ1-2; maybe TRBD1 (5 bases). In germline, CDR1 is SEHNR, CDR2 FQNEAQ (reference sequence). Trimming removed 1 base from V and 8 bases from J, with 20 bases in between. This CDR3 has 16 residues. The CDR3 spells CASSLELAGPGRGYTF. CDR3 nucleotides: TGTGCCAGCAGCTTAGAGTTGGCAGGGCCCGGTCGGGGCTACACCTTC.

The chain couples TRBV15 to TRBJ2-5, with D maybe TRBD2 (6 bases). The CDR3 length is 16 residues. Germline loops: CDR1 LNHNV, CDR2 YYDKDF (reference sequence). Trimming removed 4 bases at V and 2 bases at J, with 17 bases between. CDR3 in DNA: TGTGCCACCAGCAACGAGATCCGGGACTCGCAAGAGACCCAGTACTTC. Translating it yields CATSNEIRDSQETQYF. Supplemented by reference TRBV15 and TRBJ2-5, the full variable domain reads DAMVIQNPRYQVTQFGKPVTLSCSQTLNHNVMYWYQQKSSQAPKLLFHYYDKDFNNEADTPDNFQSRRPNTSFCFLDIRSPGLGDTAMYLCATSNEIRDSQETQYFGPGTRLLVL.

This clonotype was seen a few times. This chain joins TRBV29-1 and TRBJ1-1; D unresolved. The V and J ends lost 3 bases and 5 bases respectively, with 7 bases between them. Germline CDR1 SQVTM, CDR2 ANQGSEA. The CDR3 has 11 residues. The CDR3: CSVELGTEAFF. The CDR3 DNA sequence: TGCAGCGTTGAGTTGGGGACTGAAGCTTTCTTT.

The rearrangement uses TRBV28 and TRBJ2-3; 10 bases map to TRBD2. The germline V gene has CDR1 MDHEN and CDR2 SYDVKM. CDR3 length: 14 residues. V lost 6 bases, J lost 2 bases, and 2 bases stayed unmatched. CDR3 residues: CASSTSGITDTQYF. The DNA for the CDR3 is TGTGCCAGCAGCACTAGCGGGATCACAGATACGCAGTATTTT.

In DNA form, the CDR3 reads TGTGCCAGCAGCTTGGTGGGACTGAGCTATGGCTACACCTTC. Protein: CASSLVGLSYGYTF. The chain uses TRBV5-4 and TRBJ1-2; TRBD1 might be the D (5 bases). There are 14 residues in the CDR3. The germline V gene has CDR1 SGHNT and CDR2 YYREEE (reference sequence). With 0 bases removed from V and 4 bases from J, the gap between germline ends came to 10 bases.

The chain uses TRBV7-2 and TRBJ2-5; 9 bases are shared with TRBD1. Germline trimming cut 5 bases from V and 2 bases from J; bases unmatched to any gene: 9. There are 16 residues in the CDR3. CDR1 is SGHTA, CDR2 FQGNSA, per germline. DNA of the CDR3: TGTGCCAGCAGCCTTAGGAGGGGACAGGGTCAAGAGACCCAGTACTTC. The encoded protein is CASSLRRGQGQETQYF. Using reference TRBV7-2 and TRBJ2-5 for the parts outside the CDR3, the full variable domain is GAGVSQSPSNKVTEKGKDVELRCDPISGHTALYWYRQSLGQGLEFLIYFQGNSAPDKSGLPSDRFSAERTGGSVSTLTIQRTQQEDSAVYLCASSLRRGQGQETQYFGPGTRLLVL.

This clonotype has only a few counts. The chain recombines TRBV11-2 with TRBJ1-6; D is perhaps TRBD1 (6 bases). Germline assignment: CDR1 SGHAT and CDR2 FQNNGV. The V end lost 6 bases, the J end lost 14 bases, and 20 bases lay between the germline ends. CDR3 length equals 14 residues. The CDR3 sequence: CASSYPQGRGALHF. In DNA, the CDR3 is TGTGCCAGCAGTTACCCACAGGGCCGGGGTGCCCTCCACTTT.